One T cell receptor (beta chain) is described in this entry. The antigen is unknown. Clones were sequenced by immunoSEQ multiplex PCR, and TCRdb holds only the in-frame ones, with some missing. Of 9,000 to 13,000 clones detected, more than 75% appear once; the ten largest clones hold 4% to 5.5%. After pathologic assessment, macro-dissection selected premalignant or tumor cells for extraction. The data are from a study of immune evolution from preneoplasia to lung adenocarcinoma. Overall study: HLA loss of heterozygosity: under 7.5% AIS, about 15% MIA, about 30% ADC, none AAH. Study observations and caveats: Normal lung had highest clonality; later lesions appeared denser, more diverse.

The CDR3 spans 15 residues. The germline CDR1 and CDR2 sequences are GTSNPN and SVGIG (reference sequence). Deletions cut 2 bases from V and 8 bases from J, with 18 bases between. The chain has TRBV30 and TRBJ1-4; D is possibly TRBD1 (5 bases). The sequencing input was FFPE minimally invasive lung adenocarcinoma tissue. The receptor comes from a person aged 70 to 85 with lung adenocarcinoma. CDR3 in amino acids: CAWSLSGGRGEKLFF. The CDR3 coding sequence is TGTGCCTGGAGTCTGTCGGGGGGGAGAGGGGAAAAACTGTTTTTT.